Listed here is a single T cell receptor beta chain. The target of this receptor is not known. No much larger clone is present one base from it, and per-base qualities are unavailable. The entry originates in a study of T cells in Graves' hyperthyroidism and ophthalmopathy (dated by TCRdb to about 2019). Turning to the overall study: Peripheral blood samples were taken at the time of initial diagnosis, prior to any treatment. To identify TCR V-J signatures that set the groups apart, the researchers used a discovery cohort of 100 patients, made up of fewer than 50 with Graves' ophthalmopathy and 55 to 65 with stable Graves' hyperthyroidism. An independent validation cohort of around 20 hyperthyroidism patients and about 15 patients who later progressed to ophthalmopathy tested prospective prediction of ophthalmopathy. The 75 to 100 discovery patients were divided at random into training and test sets in a 7:3 ratio. In over five Graves' hyperthyroidism patients, the study also compared T-cell repertoires from thyroid tissue with T-cell repertoires from blood. Once sampling was done, hyperthyroidism patients were given methimazole at a starting dose of 30 mg daily, whereas ophthalmopathy patients were given high-dose intravenous methylprednisolone. According to the paper, TCR Vbeta CDR3 sequencing was carried out on 135 peripheral blood samples, which came from approximately 43 ophthalmopathy, some 73 hyperthyroidism and 17 progressor patients.

The hyperthyroidism patients were between 18 and 65 years old and newly diagnosed, with a disease duration of less than 2 months. Any patient with an uncontrolled infection, another autoimmune disease, pregnancy or lactation was excluded. Diagnoses relied on clinical symptoms, serum thyroxine and TRAb, thyroid ultrasound and orbital computed tomography. Blood from progressor patients was drawn when they were first diagnosed with hyperthyroidism, before any ophthalmopathy symptoms appeared. Ficoll-Paque density gradient centrifugation was used to isolate PBMCs from 8.5 to 10 ml of fresh peripheral blood. Progressor patients were defined as those initially diagnosed with Graves' hyperthyroidism in whom ophthalmopathy developed during follow-up. Total RNA was extracted with Trizol reagent, and quality was checked on an Agilent 2100 Bioanalyzer. The CDR3 starts with the cysteine, ends with the phenylalanine, and has 16 residues. Only the CDR3 DNA is retained, 48 bases long and in frame from the first base. The germline V gene encodes CDR1 LGHDT and CDR2 YNNKEL (reference sequence). V and J lose 3 bases and 5 bases, and a span of 14 bases separates them.

The TCR beta CDR3 regions were amplified from the RNA transcripts. A first-round RT-PCR of the TCR CDR3 used the HTBI primer set with the Qiagen OneStep RT-PCR kit. The libraries were constructed in a second round of multiplex PCR and then size-selected and purified. The libraries were sequenced on an Illumina HiSeq2000 using paired-end 100 bp reads. Processing in the source paper ran as follows. SOAPnuke was used to process the raw data, with reads discarded if the reads contained adapters or uncalled bases, had a mean Phred below 15, or lacked an exact constant-primer or identifier match. High-quality paired reads were merged with COPE v1.2.5, and unique nucleotide sequences were defined as clonotypes. MiTCR v1.1 was used to align clonotypes to the IMGT TRBV, TRBD and TRBJ reference segments. Only V-J combinations with frequency above 0.0001, covering about 99% of repertoires, were analysed. The TCS score was defined as the ratio of F50 (clonal expansion) to E x V (chaos), calculated using BLOSUM62-based TCRdist between CDR3 peptides within each V-J. Welch's t-statistics and random forest reduced fewer than 600 V-J features to 10 to 15, which were used in a naive Bayes classifier (R e1071). Using fastp at Q25 and MiXCR, TCRdb reprocessed the public reads and kept productive beta chains. Identical CDR3 protein sequences are pooled into one entry, listed with their most common genes and DNA. The V and J calls and clone size are TCRdb's, not the authors'. The sample has hundreds of thousands of distinct CDR3 sequences on record, 18% of them singletons. The top ten hold 16% of the sample.

What the research found in general, with its limitations: Most expanded thyroid clonotypes (frequency above 0.001) were also found in blood, which suggests that blood repertoires may mirror thyroid immune responses. In validation, progression to ophthalmopathy was predicted by the model with nearly 71% sensitivity and roughly 76% specificity, a median of approximately 7.1 months before onset. Sample size was not statistically predetermined, and blinding of investigators to group allocation was not performed. In cross-validation, a model built on a 13 V-J signature told ophthalmopathy apart from stable hyperthyroidism with just under 90% sensitivity and 81% to 82% specificity, and in testing the same model reached 80%/75%.

The origin of this receptor is a woman aged 45-60 years with Graves' hyperthyroidism that later progressed to Graves' ophthalmopathy. The chain joins TRBV3-1 to TRBJ1-6; TRBD1 could be the D gene, as 5 bases match. What was sequenced was blood. The DNA reads as follows: TGTGCCAGCAGCCACCAACAGGTGGTGGATAATTCACCCCTCCACTTT. This codes for CASSHQQVVDNSPLHF.